The sequence of this T cell receptor (beta chain) was determined in a study of early T cells in non-severe SARS-CoV-2 infection. Across the study: Bulk RNA from unsorted whole blood was sequenced; chains were unpaired. Study observations and caveats: Matching against VDJdb likely underestimated virus-specific expansions, favoring anti-spike CD8.

This clonotype was observed a few times. What it binds is not known. Individual cDNA molecules received unique molecular identifiers. TCRdb re-called the 5' RACE reads with MiXCR, one entry per CDR3 protein. The table includes 98,000 or so distinct CDR3 sequences, 12% detected once. Sequencing used whole blood, obtained at baseline. The sequence was obtained from an adult who was a healthcare worker with PCR-confirmed SARS-CoV-2 infection or an uninfected control (not recorded which).

The CDR3: CASSLGLAGGQETQYF. The CDR3 DNA reads as TGTGCCAGCAGCTTAGGACTAGCGGGGGGACAAGAGACCCAGTACTTC. The chain carries TRBV5-4 and TRBJ2-5, with 14 bases matching TRBD2. Germline CDR1 is SGHNT and CDR2 is YYREEE (reference sequence). The CDR3 is 16 residues long. J lost 2 bases, V lost 2 bases, and 2 bases had no gene match. The full variable domain, its missing parts supplied by reference TRBV5-4 and TRBJ2-5, is ETGVTQSPTHLIKTRGQQVTLRCSSQSGHNTVSWYQQALGQGPQFIFQYYREEENGRGNFPPRFSGLQFPNYSSELNVNALELDDSALYLCASSLGLAGGQETQYFGPGTRLLVL.